These T cell receptor beta chains were read from a single sample in a study of blood T cell repertoires in COVID-19. Generated by immunoSEQ multiplex PCR, the TCRdb table keeps only in-frame clones and is missing some. Of fewer than 200,000 clones in the sample, about four fifths are singletons; the top ten hold about 7.8%. Sequenced sample: peripheral blood. All receptors derive from a woman in her sixties with COVID-19, enrolled during active disease. CDR3s include the opening cysteine and the closing phenylalanine or tryptophan. Fields, in order: D gene, V gene, clone size, J gene, CDR3 protein, CDR3 DNA. The D gene is left open where the match is weak. The size of a clone is reported for some rows only, either as once, few or many, or as a class for expanded clones.

d_call: -; v_call: TRBV7-2; clone_size: -; j_call: TRBJ1-5; cdr3_aa: CASSSRATSNQPQHF; cdr3_nt: TGTGCCAGCAGCTCCAGGGCCACTAGCAATCAGCCCCAGCATTTT
d_call: TRBD1; v_call: TRBV7-3; clone_size: -; j_call: TRBJ2-3; cdr3_aa: CASQDRETDTQYF; cdr3_nt: TGTGCCAGCCAGGACAGGGAAACAGATACGCAGTATTTT
d_call: -; v_call: TRBV25-1; clone_size: -; j_call: TRBJ2-1; cdr3_aa: CASSDGQSSYNEQFF; cdr3_nt: TGTGCCAGCAGTGACGGACAGAGCTCCTACAATGAGCAGTTCTTC
d_call: TRBD1; v_call: TRBV5-4; clone_size: -; j_call: TRBJ2-2; cdr3_aa: CASSPGTGTSELFF; cdr3_nt: TGTGCCAGCAGCCCCGGGACAGGGACCTCAGAGTTGTTTTTT
d_call: TRBD2; v_call: TRBV24-1; clone_size: -; j_call: TRBJ2-5; cdr3_aa: CATSDSTGRGAQETQYF; cdr3_nt: TGTGCCACCAGTGATTCCACCGGGAGGGGGGCCCAAGAGACCCAGTACTTC
d_call: TRBD1; v_call: TRBV6-5; clone_size: -; j_call: TRBJ1-1; cdr3_aa: CASSSTGTGIDTEAFF; cdr3_nt: TGTGCCAGCAGTTCTACCGGGACAGGGATTGACACTGAAGCTTTCTTT
d_call: -; v_call: TRBV9; clone_size: once; j_call: TRBJ2-1; cdr3_aa: CASSSRVGGLYNEQFF; cdr3_nt: TGTGCCAGCAGCTCTAGAGTTGGCGGCCTATACAATGAGCAGTTCTTC
d_call: -; v_call: TRBV28; clone_size: -; j_call: TRBJ2-5; cdr3_aa: CASSFRTAHRETQYF; cdr3_nt: TGTGCCAGCAGTTTTAGGACAGCTCACCGGGAGACCCAGTACTTC
d_call: -; v_call: TRBV29-1; clone_size: -; j_call: TRBJ2-7; cdr3_aa: CSVAQAVGLLGSYEQYF; cdr3_nt: TGCAGCGTTGCTCAGGCAGTGGGACTCTTAGGGTCCTACGAGCAGTACTTC
d_call: TRBD1; v_call: TRBV30; clone_size: -; j_call: TRBJ1-5; cdr3_aa: CAWSPRRPGQGAGQPQHF; cdr3_nt: TGTGCCTGGAGTCCTCGCCGTCCGGGACAGGGGGCCGGACAGCCCCAGCATTTT
d_call: -; v_call: TRBV2; clone_size: -; j_call: TRBJ1-1; cdr3_aa: CASREGGRRMNTEAFF; cdr3_nt: TGTGCCAGCAGGGAGGGAGGCCGAAGAATGAACACTGAAGCTTTCTTT
d_call: TRBD2; v_call: TRBV6-5; clone_size: -; j_call: TRBJ2-1; cdr3_aa: CASRGLAVYNEQFF; cdr3_nt: TGTGCCAGCAGGGGACTAGCGGTGTACAATGAGCAGTTCTTC
d_call: TRBD2; v_call: TRBV5-4; clone_size: -; j_call: TRBJ2-7; cdr3_aa: CASSLKLADSYEQYF; cdr3_nt: TGTGCCAGCAGCTTGAAACTAGCGGACTCCTACGAGCAGTACTTC
d_call: TRBD2; v_call: TRBV19; clone_size: -; j_call: TRBJ2-1; cdr3_aa: CASSTLAGGAGEQFF; cdr3_nt: TGTGCCAGTAGTACCCTAGCGGGAGGGGCGGGTGAGCAGTTCTTC
d_call: TRBD1; v_call: TRBV18; clone_size: -; j_call: TRBJ1-1; cdr3_aa: CASSEYRGNTEAFF; cdr3_nt: TGTGCCAGCTCGGAATACAGGGGGAACACTGAAGCTTTCTTT
d_call: -; v_call: TRBV3-1/TRBV3-2; clone_size: once; j_call: TRBJ2-4; cdr3_aa: CASSQETGLTKNIQYF; cdr3_nt: TGTGCCAGCAGCCAAGAGACCGGACTAACCAAAAACATTCAGTACTTC
d_call: TRBD1; v_call: TRBV19; clone_size: -; j_call: TRBJ2-7; cdr3_aa: CASSAPRQGTSYEQYF; cdr3_nt: TGTGCCAGTAGTGCGCCCCGACAGGGGACCTCCTACGAGCAGTACTTC
d_call: -; v_call: TRBV9; clone_size: -; j_call: TRBJ2-2; cdr3_aa: CASSVGPRGSTGELFF; cdr3_nt: TGTGCCAGCAGCGTAGGCCCGCGAGGGAGCACCGGGGAGCTGTTTTTT
d_call: -; v_call: TRBV19; clone_size: once; j_call: TRBJ2-5; cdr3_aa: CASSIDRTRPETQYF; cdr3_nt: TGTGCCAGTAGTATAGACCGGACTCGCCCAGAGACCCAGTACTTC
d_call: TRBD1; v_call: TRBV23-1; clone_size: few; j_call: TRBJ1-6; cdr3_aa: CASSQSDWTGDSPLHF; cdr3_nt: TGCGCCAGCAGTCAATCGGATTGGACAGGAGATTCACCCCTCCACTTT
d_call: TRBD1; v_call: TRBV5-6; clone_size: -; j_call: TRBJ1-3; cdr3_aa: CASSSPGQGRGNTIYF; cdr3_nt: TGTGCCAGCAGCTCCCCGGGACAGGGGCGCGGAAACACCATATATTTT
d_call: TRBD2; v_call: TRBV7-9; clone_size: -; j_call: TRBJ2-1; cdr3_aa: CASRASGSYNEQFF; cdr3_nt: TGTGCCAGCAGGGCTAGCGGCTCCTACAATGAGCAGTTCTTC
d_call: -; v_call: TRBV5-4; clone_size: -; j_call: TRBJ1-2; cdr3_aa: CASSAMQGNYGYTF; cdr3_nt: TGTGCCAGCAGCGCCATGCAGGGTAACTATGGCTACACCTTC
d_call: -; v_call: TRBV28; clone_size: -; j_call: TRBJ1-2; cdr3_aa: CASSRTDRYGYTF; cdr3_nt: TGTGCCAGCAGTCGCACAGACAGATATGGCTACACCTTC
d_call: TRBD2; v_call: TRBV5-1; clone_size: few; j_call: TRBJ2-2; cdr3_aa: CASSLGLAGEIGELFF; cdr3_nt: TGCGCCAGCAGCTTAGGACTAGCGGGAGAAATCGGGGAGCTGTTTTTT
d_call: -; v_call: TRBV6-5; clone_size: -; j_call: TRBJ2-5; cdr3_aa: CASTILQETQYF; cdr3_nt: TGTGCCAGCACCATACTTCAAGAGACCCAGTACTTC
d_call: TRBD1; v_call: TRBV5-1; clone_size: -; j_call: TRBJ2-2; cdr3_aa: CASGSQGDTGELFF; cdr3_nt: TGCGCCAGCGGTTCCCAGGGGGACACCGGGGAGCTGTTTTTT
d_call: TRBD1; v_call: TRBV7-3; clone_size: -; j_call: TRBJ2-5; cdr3_aa: CASGLGTGVGETQYF; cdr3_nt: TGTGCCAGCGGGTTGGGGACAGGGGTTGGAGAGACCCAGTACTTC
d_call: TRBD1; v_call: TRBV18; clone_size: -; j_call: TRBJ1-2; cdr3_aa: CASSPLPGQLNYGYTF; cdr3_nt: TGTGCCAGCTCACCACTCCCGGGACAGCTTAACTATGGCTACACCTTC
d_call: TRBD2; v_call: TRBV6-2/TRBV6-3; clone_size: many; j_call: TRBJ2-2; cdr3_aa: CASSYSKVRGGRLAGELFF; cdr3_nt: TGTGCCAGCAGTTACTCGAAGGTTCGGGGGGGCCGTCTCGCCGGGGAGCTGTTTTTT
d_call: TRBD2; v_call: TRBV28; clone_size: -; j_call: TRBJ2-1; cdr3_aa: CASHPRGGYNEQFF; cdr3_nt: TGTGCCAGCCACCCCCGGGGGGGCTACAATGAGCAGTTCTTC
d_call: -; v_call: TRBV10-3; clone_size: -; j_call: TRBJ1-2; cdr3_aa: CAIIRQGYTF; cdr3_nt: TGTGCCATCATCCGACAGGGCTACACCTTC
d_call: TRBD1; v_call: TRBV18; clone_size: -; j_call: TRBJ1-6; cdr3_aa: CASSLRQGFDSPLHF; cdr3_nt: TGTGCCAGCTCACTCAGACAGGGGTTCGATTCACCCCTCCACTTT
d_call: TRBD1; v_call: TRBV9; clone_size: few; j_call: TRBJ1-2; cdr3_aa: CASSPTGGGGYTF; cdr3_nt: TGTGCCAGCAGCCCTACAGGGGGTGGTGGCTACACCTTC
d_call: -; v_call: TRBV19; clone_size: -; j_call: TRBJ1-6; cdr3_aa: CASSIARGLDNSPLHF; cdr3_nt: TGTGCCAGTAGTATCGCGCGGGGCCTCGATAATTCACCCCTCCACTTT
d_call: -; v_call: TRBV30; clone_size: -; j_call: TRBJ1-6; cdr3_aa: CAWSRQTAPRNSPLHF; cdr3_nt: TGTGCCTGGAGTCGCCAGACAGCTCCTAGGAATTCACCCCTCCACTTT
d_call: -; v_call: TRBV24-1; clone_size: -; j_call: TRBJ2-3; cdr3_aa: CATSASTAADTQYF; cdr3_nt: TGTGCCACCAGTGCGAGTACGGCGGCAGATACGCAGTATTTT
d_call: -; v_call: TRBV5-1; clone_size: -; j_call: TRBJ1-2; cdr3_aa: CASSLSSFRESGYTF; cdr3_nt: TGCGCCAGCAGCTTGAGTTCCTTCCGGGAATCTGGCTACACCTTC
d_call: -; v_call: TRBV7-2; clone_size: few; j_call: TRBJ2-6; cdr3_aa: CASSLDQSGANVLTF; cdr3_nt: TGTGCCAGCAGCTTAGACCAGTCTGGGGCCAACGTCCTGACTTTC
d_call: -; v_call: TRBV5-1; clone_size: -; j_call: TRBJ2-1; cdr3_aa: CASSPTPPGNEQFF; cdr3_nt: TGCGCCAGCAGCCCTACGCCCCCCGGTAATGAGCAGTTCTTC
d_call: TRBD2; v_call: TRBV7-2; clone_size: -; j_call: TRBJ2-1; cdr3_aa: CASSLAVRLAGVGTYNEQFF; cdr3_nt: TGTGCCAGCAGCTTAGCGGTTCGGCTAGCGGGAGTGGGTACCTACAATGAGCAGTTCTTC
d_call: -; v_call: TRBV9; clone_size: -; j_call: TRBJ2-1; cdr3_aa: CASSPPGGQSFEQFF; cdr3_nt: TGTGCCAGCAGCCCCCCCGGGGGGCAGTCTTTTGAGCAGTTCTTC
d_call: TRBD1; v_call: TRBV7-3; clone_size: -; j_call: TRBJ1-6; cdr3_aa: CASSLNAGGGNSPLHF; cdr3_nt: TGTGCCAGCAGCTTAAACGCAGGGGGCGGTAATTCACCCCTCCACTTT
d_call: TRBD2; v_call: TRBV27; clone_size: -; j_call: TRBJ2-1; cdr3_aa: CASSFGLAGRGEQFF; cdr3_nt: TGTGCCAGCAGTTTTGGGCTAGCGGGACGCGGTGAGCAGTTCTTC
d_call: -; v_call: TRBV28; clone_size: -; j_call: TRBJ2-7; cdr3_aa: CASSLGRGLSYEQYF; cdr3_nt: TGTGCCAGCAGTTTGGGTCGAGGGCTCTCCTACGAGCAGTACTTC
d_call: -; v_call: TRBV30; clone_size: -; j_call: TRBJ1-5; cdr3_aa: CASGQGLDQPQHF; cdr3_nt: TGTGCCTCGGGGCAGGGTCTAGATCAGCCCCAGCATTTT
d_call: -; v_call: TRBV28; clone_size: -; j_call: TRBJ1-2; cdr3_aa: CASRYVGGYTF; cdr3_nt: TGTGCCAGCAGGTACGTCGGGGGCTACACCTTC